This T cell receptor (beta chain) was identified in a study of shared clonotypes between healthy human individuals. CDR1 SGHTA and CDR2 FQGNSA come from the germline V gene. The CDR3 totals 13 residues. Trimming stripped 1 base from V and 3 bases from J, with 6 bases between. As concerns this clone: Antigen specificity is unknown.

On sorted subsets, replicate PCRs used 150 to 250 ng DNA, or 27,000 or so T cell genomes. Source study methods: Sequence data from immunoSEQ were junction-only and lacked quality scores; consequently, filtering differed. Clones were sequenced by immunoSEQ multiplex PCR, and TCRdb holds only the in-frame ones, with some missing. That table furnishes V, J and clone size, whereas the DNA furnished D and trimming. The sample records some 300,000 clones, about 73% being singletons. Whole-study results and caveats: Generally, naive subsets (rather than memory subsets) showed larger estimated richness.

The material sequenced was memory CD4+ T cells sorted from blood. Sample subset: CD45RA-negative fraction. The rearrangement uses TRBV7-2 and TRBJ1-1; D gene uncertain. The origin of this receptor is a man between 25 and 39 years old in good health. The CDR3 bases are TGTGCCAGCAGCTTAGTCCAGTACACTGAAGCTTTCTTT. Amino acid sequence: CASSLVQYTEAFF. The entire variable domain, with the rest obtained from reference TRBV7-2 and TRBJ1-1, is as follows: GAGVSQSPSNKVTEKGKDVELRCDPISGHTALYWYRQSLGQGLEFLIYFQGNSAPDKSGLPSDRFSAERTGGSVSTLTIQRTQQEDSAVYLCASSLVQYTEAFFGQGTRLTVV.